This TCR beta chain was sequenced for a study of cytomegalovirus exposure and HLA in healthy donors. The CDR3 runs to 15 residues. From germline, CDR1 is SGHTS and CDR2 YDEGEE. Primers included in the PCR were 60 Vbeta and 13 Jbeta primers. Data came from immunoSEQ multiplex PCR; TCRdb stores just in-frame clones and leaves some out. The sample consists of roughly 180,000 clones, just under 80% of them appearing once. Comments on this clone: Its target is not known.

General study findings and limits: By a later analysis, the bulk of CMV-associated TCR beta chains appeared HLA-restricted.

V and J are TRBV5-8 and TRBJ2-5; a possible D gene is TRBD2 (6 bases). The DNA end favors TRBJ2-7, so the J call may be wrong. The specimen sequenced was PBMCs. This clonotype was obtained from a female donor in good health and CMV-seronegative. Here the CDR3 reads CASSFTGTPAYEQYF. CDR3 nucleotide sequence: TGTGCCAGCAGCTTTACCGGGACTCCCGCCTACGAGCAGTACTTC.